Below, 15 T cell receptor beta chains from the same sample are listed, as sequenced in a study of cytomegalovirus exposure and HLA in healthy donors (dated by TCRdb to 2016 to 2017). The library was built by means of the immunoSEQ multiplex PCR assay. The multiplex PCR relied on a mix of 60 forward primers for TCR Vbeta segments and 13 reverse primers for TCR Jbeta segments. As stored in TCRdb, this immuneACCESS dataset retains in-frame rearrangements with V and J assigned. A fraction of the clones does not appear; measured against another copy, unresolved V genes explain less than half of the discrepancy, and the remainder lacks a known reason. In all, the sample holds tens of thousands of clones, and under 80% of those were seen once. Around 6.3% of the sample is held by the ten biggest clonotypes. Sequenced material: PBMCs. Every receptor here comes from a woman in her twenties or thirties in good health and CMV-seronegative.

Here the CDR3 DNA reads TGTGCCAGCAGTCTAACGCGGAAGCAGTACTTC. Its protein product is CASSLTRKQYF. The rearrangement links TRBV2 to TRBJ2-7, with unresolved D. The V gene lost 5 bases and the J gene lost 8 bases, with 10 bases spanning the gap. From germline, CDR1 is SNHLY and CDR2 FYNNEI. CDR3 length: 11 amino acids.

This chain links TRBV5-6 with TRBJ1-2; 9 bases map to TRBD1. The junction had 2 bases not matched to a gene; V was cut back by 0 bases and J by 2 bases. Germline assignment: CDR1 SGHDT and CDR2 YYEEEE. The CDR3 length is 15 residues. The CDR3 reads CASSLGTGVNYGYTF. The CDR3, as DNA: TGTGCCAGCAGCTTGGGGACAGGGGTAAACTATGGCTACACCTTC.

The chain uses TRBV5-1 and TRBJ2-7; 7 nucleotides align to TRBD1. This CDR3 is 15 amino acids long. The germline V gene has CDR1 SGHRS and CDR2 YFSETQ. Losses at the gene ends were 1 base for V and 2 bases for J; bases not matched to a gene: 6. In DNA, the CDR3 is TGCGCCAGCAGCTTGTTGGGGACAGAGACCTACGAGCAGTACTTC. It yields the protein CASSLLGTETYEQYF. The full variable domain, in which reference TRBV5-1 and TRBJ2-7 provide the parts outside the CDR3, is KAGVTQTPRYLIKTRGQQVTLSCSPISGHRSVSWYQQTPGQGLQFLFEYFSETQRNKGNFPGRFSGRQFSNSRSEMNVSTLELGDSALYLCASSLLGTETYEQYFGPGTRLTVT.

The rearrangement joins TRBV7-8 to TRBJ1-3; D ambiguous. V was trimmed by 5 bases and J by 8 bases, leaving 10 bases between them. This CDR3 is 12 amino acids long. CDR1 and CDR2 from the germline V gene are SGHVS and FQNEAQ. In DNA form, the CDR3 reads TGTGCCAGCAGCAAGGGAGCGGACACCATATATTTT. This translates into CASSKGADTIYF. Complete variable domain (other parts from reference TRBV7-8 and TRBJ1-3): GAGVSQSPRYKVAKRGQDVALRCDPISGHVSLFWYQQALGQGPEFLTYFQNEAQLDKSGLPSDRFFAERPEGSVSTLKIQRTQQEDSAVYLCASSKGADTIYFGEGSWLTVV.

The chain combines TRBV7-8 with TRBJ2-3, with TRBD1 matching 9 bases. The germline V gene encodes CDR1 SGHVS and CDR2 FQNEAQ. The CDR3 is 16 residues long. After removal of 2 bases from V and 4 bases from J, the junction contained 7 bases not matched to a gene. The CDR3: CASSLFGQGRSDTQYF. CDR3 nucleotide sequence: TGTGCCAGCAGCTTATTCGGACAGGGGCGATCAGATACGCAGTATTTT. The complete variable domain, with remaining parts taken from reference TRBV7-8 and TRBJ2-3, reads GAGVSQSPRYKVAKRGQDVALRCDPISGHVSLFWYQQALGQGPEFLTYFQNEAQLDKSGLPSDRFFAERPEGSVSTLKIQRTQQEDSAVYLCASSLFGQGRSDTQYFGPGTRLTVL.

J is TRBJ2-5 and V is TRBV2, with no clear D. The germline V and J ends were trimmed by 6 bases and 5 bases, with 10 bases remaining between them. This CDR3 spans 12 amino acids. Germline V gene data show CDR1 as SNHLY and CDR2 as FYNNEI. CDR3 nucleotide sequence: TGTGCCAGCAGATCTAGTCCGGAGACCCAGTACTTC. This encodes CASRSSPETQYF. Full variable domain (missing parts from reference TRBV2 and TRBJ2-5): EPEVTQTPSHQVTQMGQEVILRCVPISNHLYFYWYRQILGQKVEFLVSFYNNEISEKSEIFDDQFSVERPDGSNFTLKIRSTKLEDSAMYFCASRSSPETQYFGPGTRLLVL.

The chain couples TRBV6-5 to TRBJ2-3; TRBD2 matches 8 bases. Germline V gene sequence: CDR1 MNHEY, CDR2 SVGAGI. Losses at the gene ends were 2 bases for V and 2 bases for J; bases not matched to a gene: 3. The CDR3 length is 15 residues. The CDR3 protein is CASSYVGGATDTQYF. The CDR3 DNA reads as TGTGCCAGCAGTTACGTCGGGGGGGCCACAGATACGCAGTATTTT.

The DNA for the CDR3 is TGTGCCAACTCGGGACAGGGGAACACTGAAGCTTTCTTT. Translation gives CANSGQGNTEAFF. This chain joins TRBV10-3 and TRBJ1-1; 9 bases are shared with TRBD1. CDR1 is ENHRY, CDR2 SYGVKD, per germline. This CDR3 is 13 amino acids long. V was clipped by 10 bases and J by 1 base; unmatched bases: 4.

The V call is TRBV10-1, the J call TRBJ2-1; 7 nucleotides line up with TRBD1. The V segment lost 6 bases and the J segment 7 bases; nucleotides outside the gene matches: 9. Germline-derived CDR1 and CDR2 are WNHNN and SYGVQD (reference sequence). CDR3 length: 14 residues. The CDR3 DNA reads TGCGCCAGCAGGGAACGGACAGGAGTTAATGAGCAGTTCTTC. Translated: CASRERTGVNEQFF.

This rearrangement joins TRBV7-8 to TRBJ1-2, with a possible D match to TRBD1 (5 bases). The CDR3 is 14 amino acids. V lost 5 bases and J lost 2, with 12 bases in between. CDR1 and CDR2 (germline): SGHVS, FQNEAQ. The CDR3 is CASSLNPGNYGYTF. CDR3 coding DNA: TGTGCCAGCAGCCTAAACCCAGGGAACTATGGCTACACCTTC.

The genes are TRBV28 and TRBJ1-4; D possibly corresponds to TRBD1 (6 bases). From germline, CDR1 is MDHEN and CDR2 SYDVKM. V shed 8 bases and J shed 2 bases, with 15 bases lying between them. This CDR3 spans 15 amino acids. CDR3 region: CASALSGDTNEKLFF. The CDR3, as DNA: TGTGCCAGCGCGTTATCAGGGGATACTAATGAAAAACTGTTTTTT.

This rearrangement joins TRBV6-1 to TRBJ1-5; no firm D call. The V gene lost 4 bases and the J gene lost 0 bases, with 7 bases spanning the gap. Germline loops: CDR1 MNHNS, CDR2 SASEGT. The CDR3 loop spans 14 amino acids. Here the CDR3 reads CASSGPNSNQPQHF. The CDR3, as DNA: TGTGCCAGCAGTGGGCCGAATAGCAATCAGCCCCAGCATTTT.

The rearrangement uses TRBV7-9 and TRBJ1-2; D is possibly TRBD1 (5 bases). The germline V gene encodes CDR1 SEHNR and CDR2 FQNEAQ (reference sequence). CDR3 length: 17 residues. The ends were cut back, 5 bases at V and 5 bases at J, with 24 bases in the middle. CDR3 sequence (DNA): TGTGCCAGCAGCAACTACCGAGTACGTGGGGGAGGATATGGCTACACCTTC. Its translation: CASSNYRVRGGGYGYTF.

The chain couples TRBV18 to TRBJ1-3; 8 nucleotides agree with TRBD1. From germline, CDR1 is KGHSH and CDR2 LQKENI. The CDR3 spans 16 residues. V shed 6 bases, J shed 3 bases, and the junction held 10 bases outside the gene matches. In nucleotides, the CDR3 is TGTGCCAGCTCCCTCCGGACAGGGACGGATGGAAACACCATATATTTT. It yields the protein CASSLRTGTDGNTIYF.

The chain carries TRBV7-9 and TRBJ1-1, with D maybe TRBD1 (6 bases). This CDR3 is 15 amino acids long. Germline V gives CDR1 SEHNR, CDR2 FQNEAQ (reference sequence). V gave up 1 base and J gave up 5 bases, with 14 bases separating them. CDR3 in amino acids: CASSLGTVHGTEAFF. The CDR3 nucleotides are TGTGCCAGCAGCTTAGGGACAGTTCATGGGACTGAAGCTTTCTTT.